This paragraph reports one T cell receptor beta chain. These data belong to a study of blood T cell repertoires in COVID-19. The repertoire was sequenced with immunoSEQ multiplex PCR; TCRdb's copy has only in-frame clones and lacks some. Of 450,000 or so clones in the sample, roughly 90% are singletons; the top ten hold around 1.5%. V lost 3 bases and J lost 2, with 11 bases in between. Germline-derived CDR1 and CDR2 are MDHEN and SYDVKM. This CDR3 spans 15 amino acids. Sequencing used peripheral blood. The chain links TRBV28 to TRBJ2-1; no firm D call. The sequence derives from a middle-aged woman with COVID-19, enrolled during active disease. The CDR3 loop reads CASSLKQLTYNEQFF. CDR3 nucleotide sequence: TGTGCCAGCAGTTTGAAACAGCTTACCTACAATGAGCAGTTCTTC.